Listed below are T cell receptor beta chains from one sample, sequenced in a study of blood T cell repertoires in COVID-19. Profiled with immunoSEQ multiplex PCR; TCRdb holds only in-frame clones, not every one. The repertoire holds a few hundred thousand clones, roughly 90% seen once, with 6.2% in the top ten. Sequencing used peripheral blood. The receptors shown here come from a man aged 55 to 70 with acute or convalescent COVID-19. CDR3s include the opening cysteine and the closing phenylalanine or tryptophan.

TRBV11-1 CASGLNRGGNTEAFF
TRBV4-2 CASSPFLGRDTQYF
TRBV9 CASSVNHRNTGELFF
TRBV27 CASSLGQGTAETQYF
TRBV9 CASSPSSGGSSYEQYF
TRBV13 CASSLGGLRDTEAFF
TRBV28 CASSFGRTGDNQPQHF
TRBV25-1 CASSDPDRGGTEAFF
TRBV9 CASSVGGGDRVPGNTIYF
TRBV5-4 CASSPAFGAGGNYNEQFF
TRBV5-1 CASSLTGASYEQYF
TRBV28 CATIAGGRDEQYF
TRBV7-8 CASSRQMNTEAFF
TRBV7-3 CASSPRNSGINNEQFF
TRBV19 CASRRAEGAYNSPLHF
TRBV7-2 CASSLTSGQPSGANVLTF
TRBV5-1 CASRTGGGGQTQYF
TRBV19 CASSRNWEGSGQFF
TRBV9 CASSVFNGELFF
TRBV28 CASRLQGSRTDTQYF
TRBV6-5 CASSYSGTGTYGYTF
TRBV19 CASSIAAQANTGELFF
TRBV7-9 CASSWGQGLRTEAFF
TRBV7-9 CASSPGTTNNSPLHF
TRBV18 CASSPGANNEQFF
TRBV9 CASSVETGKEQFF
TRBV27 CASSSRIQVMGGYTF
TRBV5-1 CASSSETVPRGEAFF
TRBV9 CASSYSGTGDYEQYF
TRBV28 CASSSPGQGAGSSYEQYF
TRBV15 CATSRDPGTGSETQYF
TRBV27 CASSSRGRGSYEQYF
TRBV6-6 CASSPTEGESQETQYF
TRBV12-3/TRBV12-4 CASSYQGLGELFF
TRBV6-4 CASTLTRGIFSYEQYF
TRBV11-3 CASSSGDGVDEKLFF
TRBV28 CATGLAGGRGRYEQFF
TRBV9 CASSEGLAGISDTQYF
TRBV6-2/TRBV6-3 CASSQASYEQYF
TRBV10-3 CAISESTSGSPHNEQFF
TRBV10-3 CAISESSREGRDEQYF
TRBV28 CASSAQGSNEKLFF
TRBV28 CASSIAGGVYEQYF
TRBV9 CASSVAPSGRTADTQYF
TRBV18 CASSLNLKSNEKLFF
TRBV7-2 CASSLGPSGSSYEQYF